The next 18 T cell receptor beta chains were all read from a single sample in a study of OX40 agonist ivuxolimab in advanced cancers. TCRdb's copy holds only in-frame clones and misses some; the assay was immunoSEQ multiplex PCR. This table holds roughly 59,000 clones, approximately 84% found once. The sample in question was CD4+ or CD8+ T cells sorted from blood, obtained in a trial of the OX40 agonist ivuxolimab. Receptors originate from an adult with an advanced solid tumor such as melanoma, head and neck, liver or kidney cancer.

Here the CDR3 DNA reads TGCGCCAGCAGTGATGGCAGTGACGAGACCCAGTACTTC. Translated, it gives CASSDGSDETQYF. The chain employs TRBV10-2 and TRBJ2-5; D ambiguous. The CDR3 length is 13 residues. The germline CDR1 and CDR2 sequences are WSHSY and SAAADI. Deletions cut 3 bases from V and 5 bases from J, with 10 bases between.

This rearrangement joins TRBV11-1 to TRBJ2-2; D perhaps matches TRBD2 (6 bases). V was clipped by 0 bases and J by 0 bases, with 8 bases between them. This CDR3 spans 16 amino acids. Germline V gives CDR1 SGHAT, CDR2 FQDESV (reference sequence). This CDR3 is CASSLATGANTGELFF. The CDR3 DNA reads as TGTGCCAGCAGCTTAGCTACGGGGGCGAACACCGGGGAGCTGTTTTTT.

CDR3 protein: CASSFAGAVDTQYF. The CDR3 DNA sequence: TGTGCCAGCAGCTTCGCGGGGGCCGTAGATACGCAGTATTTT. The chain carries TRBV7-2 and TRBJ2-3; weak D call: TRBD2 (7 bases). Trimming pared 3 bases from V and 5 bases from J, leaving 12 bases between. The CDR3 totals 14 residues. Per germline, CDR1 SGHTA and CDR2 FQGNSA.

The chain is built from TRBV5-1 and TRBJ2-3; D is ambiguous. Trimming pared 0 bases from V and 0 bases from J, leaving 5 bases between. The CDR3 covers 14 residues. The germline V gene encodes CDR1 SGHRS and CDR2 YFSETQ. The CDR3, as DNA: TGCGCCAGCAGCTTGGTACCGAGCACAGATACGCAGTATTTT. This translates into CASSLVPSTDTQYF.

The CDR3 DNA follows: TGTGCCAGCACGAGGGGACTTTACACTGAAGCTTTCTTT. Amino acids: CASTRGLYTEAFF. This chain connects TRBV6-6 to TRBJ1-1, with D possibly being TRBD1 (5 bases). Per the germline V gene, CDR1 is MNHNY and CDR2 is SVGAGI (reference sequence). There are 13 residues in the CDR3. V lost 7 bases to trimming and J lost 3 bases, with 12 bases between them.

This chain links TRBV6-1 with TRBJ2-5; D tentatively reads TRBD1 or TRBD2 (5 bases each). The J call may be mistaken, given a closer DNA end match to TRBJ2-7. This CDR3 has 14 residues. Looked up from germline, CDR1 is MNHNS and CDR2 is SASEGT. The CDR3 DNA sequence: TGTGCCAGCAGTGCCCGGGACGAAACTTACGAGCAGTACTTC. This translates into CASSARDETYEQYF.

The chain links TRBV28 to TRBJ1-5, with D hard to call. The CDR3 is made up of 14 amino acids. Germline V gene sequence: CDR1 MDHEN, CDR2 SYDVKM. V was cut by 6 bases and J by 2 bases, with 11 bases left in between. This chain's CDR3 is CASSDPRGNQPQHF. CDR3 sequence (DNA): TGTGCCAGCAGCGATCCTAGGGGCAATCAGCCCCAGCATTTT. Filled out from reference TRBV28 and TRBJ1-5, the complete variable domain reads DVKVTQSSRYLVKRTGEKVFLECVQDMDHENMFWYRQDPGLGLRLIYFSYDVKMKEKGDIPEGYSVSREKKERFSLILESASTNQTSMYLCASSDPRGNQPQHFGDGTRLSIL.

The chain employs TRBV30 and TRBJ2-7, with TRBD1 identical over 9 bases. V lost 3 bases to trimming and J lost 2 bases; unmatched junction nucleotides: 8. Germline V lookup: CDR1 GTSNPN, CDR2 SVGIG (reference sequence). This CDR3 region has 15 residues. CDR3 sequence reads: CAWRFGQGTPYEQYF. CDR3 bases: TGTGCCTGGAGGTTCGGACAGGGGACACCCTACGAGCAGTACTTC.

The chain links TRBV27 to TRBJ1-2; D is uncertain. The CDR3 length is 17 residues. V lost 6 bases, J lost 5 bases, and 25 bases lay in between. CDR1 MNHEY and CDR2 SMNVEV come from the germline V gene (reference sequence). CDR3 loop: CASRPWGGSSTTYGYTF. DNA for the CDR3: TGTGCCAGCAGACCCTGGGGAGGATCTTCCACCACTTATGGCTACACCTTC.

Only one count was recorded for this clone. The genes are TRBV9 and TRBJ2-2, with unresolved D. V gave up 2 bases and J gave up 1 base, with 3 bases separating them. The CDR3 loop spans 13 amino acids. Germline assignment: CDR1 SGDLS and CDR2 YYNGEE. This CDR3 is CASSVENTGELFF. CDR3 sequence (DNA): TGTGCCAGCAGCGTCGAGAACACCGGGGAGCTGTTTTTT. Complete variable domain (other parts from reference TRBV9 and TRBJ2-2): DSGVTQTPKHLITATGQRVTLRCSPRSGDLSVYWYQQSLDQGLQFLIQYYNGEERAKGNILERFSAQQFPDLHSELNLSSLELGDSALYFCASSVENTGELFFGEGSRLTVL.

The gene calls are TRBV7-9 and TRBJ2-5, with 7 bases matching TRBD1. CDR3 length: 12 residues. Germline V lookup: CDR1 SEHNR, CDR2 FQNEAQ (reference sequence). V lost 6 bases to trimming and J lost 5 bases; unmatched junction nucleotides: 3. CDR3 DNA sequence: TGTGCCAGCAGTTCACAGGGGGAGACCCAGTACTTC. Protein sequence: CASSSQGETQYF. Based on the CDR3 plus reference TRBV7-9 and TRBJ2-5, the full variable domain is DTGVSQNPRHKITKRGQNVTFRCDPISEHNRLYWYRQTLGQGPEFLTYFQNEAQLEKSRLLSDRFSAERPKGSFSTLEIQRTEQGDSAMYLCASSSQGETQYFGPGTRLLVL.

The V and J genes are TRBV2 and TRBJ2-7, with a weak D call TRBD1 (6 bases). This CDR3 region has 12 residues. V gave up 2 bases and J gave up 6 bases, with 8 bases separating them. The germline gives CDR1 SNHLY, CDR2 FYNNEI. The CDR3 nucleotides read TGTGCCAGCAGTGAAACAGGGAGCGAGCAGTACTTC. This gives the protein CASSETGSEQYF.

This clone was counted a single time. The chain links TRBV5-1 to TRBJ1-1, with 7 bases fitting TRBD1. V was clipped by 3 bases and J by 1 base; unmatched bases: 6. The CDR3 contains 15 residues. Germline lookup yields CDR1 SGHRS and CDR2 YFSETQ. DNA of the CDR3: TGCGCCAGCAGCTATTGGACAGGCCCGAACACTGAAGCTTTCTTT. As protein: CASSYWTGPNTEAFF.

The rearrangement joins TRBV7-6 to TRBJ2-5; D is uncertain. Germline-derived CDR1 and CDR2 are SGHVS and FNYEAQ. The CDR3 has 12 amino acids. The V end lost 2 bases, the J end lost 5 bases, and 6 bases lay between the germline ends. For the CDR3, the DNA is TGTGCCAGCAGCTTATATGGGGAGACCCAGTACTTC. Amino acids: CASSLYGETQYF. Full variable domain (outside the CDR3, taken from reference TRBV7-6 and TRBJ2-5): GAGVSQSPRYKVTKRGQDVALRCDPISGHVSLYWYRQALGQGPEFLTYFNYEAQQDKSGLPNDRFSAERPEGSISTLTIQRTEQRDSAMYRCASSLYGETQYFGPGTRLLVL.

CDR3 bases: TGTGCCACCGAGGAGAGGGGGGCCAACGTCCTGACTTTC. Its translation is CATEERGANVLTF. This rearrangement joins TRBV6-1 to TRBJ2-6; D not resolved. The CDR3 is 13 amino acids. Per the germline V gene, CDR1 is MNHNS and CDR2 is SASEGT. The V gene lost 10 bases and the J gene lost 4 bases, with 11 bases spanning the gap.

This clone has more than one count but fewer than ten. V and J are TRBV10-3 and TRBJ2-7; TRBD1 matches 10 bases. The CDR3 loop spans 13 amino acids. V trimming: 6 bases; J trimming: 5 bases; junction bases outside the gene matches: 4. Germline V gene sequence: CDR1 ENHRY, CDR2 SYGVKD. The CDR3, as DNA: TGTGCCATCAGGACAGGGGGCCTTAACGAGCAGTACTTC. This translates into CAIRTGGLNEQYF.

V and J are TRBV5-1 and TRBJ2-1; D remains ambiguous. Trimming removed 0 bases at V and 3 bases at J, with 7 bases between. Per the germline V gene, CDR1 is SGHRS and CDR2 is YFSETQ. The CDR3 is 14 amino acids. CDR3: CASSLADGYNEQFF. The CDR3 region has the DNA TGCGCCAGCAGCTTGGCCGACGGCTACAATGAGCAGTTCTTC.

CDR3 protein: CASSLPSPNTEAFF. The CDR3 nucleotides are TGCGCCAGCAGCTTGCCATCGCCGAACACTGAAGCTTTCTTT. The chain couples TRBV5-1 to TRBJ1-1; the D is unclear. CDR1 and CDR2 from the germline V gene are SGHRS and YFSETQ. The length of the CDR3 is 14 residues. The V and J ends lost 1 base and 1 base respectively, with 8 bases between them.